Listed below are T cell receptor beta chains from one sample, sequenced in a study of PD-1 and CTLA-4 blockade in melanoma. The assay was immunoSEQ multiplex PCR, and TCRdb's table has in-frame clones only and misses some. In the table there are under 40,000 clones, approximately 90% of which are singletons. This sample comprised CD8+ T cells from peripheral blood, obtained from a patient given anti-PD-1 treatment. The receptors originated from a human donor with melanoma. The CDR3 runs from the conserved cysteine through the conserved F or W. A D gene is named only where the DNA matches it firmly. Clone size is not always given. Where it is, it says once, few, many or a class for expanded clones.

>TRBV6-2/TRBV6-3|-|-|TRBJ2-3
CASSYAGTDTQYF
TGTGCCAGCAGTTACGCGGGCACAGATACGCAGTATTTT
>TRBV20-1|TRBD2|-|TRBJ2-1
CSASTELAGVVEQFF
TGCAGTGCTAGTACTGAGTTAGCGGGGGTTGTTGAGCAGTTCTTC
>TRBV18|-|-|TRBJ2-7
CASSPGRGGSYEQYF
TGTGCCAGCTCCCCTGGAAGAGGGGGCTCCTACGAGCAGTACTTC
>TRBV19|-|-|TRBJ2-5
CASSIVSGAWETQYF
TGTGCCAGTAGTATAGTGTCAGGGGCTTGGGAGACCCAGTACTTC
>TRBV4-2|-|-|TRBJ1-5
CASSQDPGQASYQPQHF
TGTGCCAGCAGCCAAGACCCAGGGCAAGCGTCGTATCAGCCCCAGCATTTT
>TRBV9|-|-|TRBJ2-2
CASSVSGQSGELFF
TGTGCCAGCAGCGTTTCCGGACAGTCCGGGGAGCTGTTTTTT
>TRBV7-9|TRBD2|-|TRBJ2-7
CATMGGIGYEQYF
TGTGCCACCATGGGAGGGATCGGCTACGAGCAGTACTTC
>TRBV19|-|-|TRBJ1-2
CASSSGYGYTF
TGTGCCAGTAGCTCAGGGTATGGCTACACCTTC
>TRBV15|-|-|TRBJ1-5
CATSRDLEGREPQHF
TGTGCCACCAGCAGAGATCTCGAGGGTAGGGAGCCCCAGCATTTT
>TRBV6-5|-|-|TRBJ1-1
CASTRGGMNTEAFF
TGTGCCAGCACTCGAGGGGGGATGAACACTGAAGCTTTCTTT
>TRBV6-2/TRBV6-3|-|few|TRBJ1-2
CASSPIQQPYGYTF
TGTGCCAGCAGCCCGATCCAGCAGCCCTATGGCTACACCTTC
>TRBV11-3|-|-|TRBJ2-1
CASSPGPYNEQFF
TGTGCCAGCAGCCCGGGACCATACAATGAGCAGTTCTTC
>TRBV28|TRBD2|few|TRBJ2-7
CASTFGGGEQYF
TGTGCCAGCACCTTCGGGGGGGGAGAGCAGTACTTC
>TRBV7-9|-|-|TRBJ1-1
CASSKGLTEAFF
TGTGCCAGCAGTAAGGGTCTCACTGAAGCTTTCTTT
>TRBV6-5|TRBD1|-|TRBJ2-2
CASSYVGQADGELFF
TGTGCCAGCAGTTACGTGGGACAGGCGGACGGGGAGCTGTTTTTT
>TRBV5-6|-|-|TRBJ2-7
CASSPAHGGAYEQYF
TGTGCCAGCAGCCCTGCGCACGGAGGGGCCTACGAGCAGTACTTC
>TRBV6-6|-|-|TRBJ1-1
CASRLPHLNTEAFF
TGTGCCAGCAGGCTACCACACCTGAACACTGAAGCTTTCTTT
>TRBV28|-|-|TRBJ2-3
CASSWTPTDTQYF
TGTGCCAGCAGCTGGACACCCACAGATACGCAGTATTTT
>TRBV6-1|-|-|TRBJ2-2
CASSEYGELFF
TGTGCCAGCAGTGAATACGGGGAGCTGTTTTTT
>TRBV25-1|-|once|TRBJ1-1
CASSLLAEAFF
TGTGCCAGCAGCCTCCTTGCTGAAGCTTTCTTT
>TRBV10-3|-|once|TRBJ1-2
CAISGGSNYGYTF
TGTGCCATCAGTGGGGGCTCTAACTATGGCTACACCTTC
>TRBV24-1|-|-|TRBJ1-2
CATQNEYGYTF
TGTGCCACCCAAAACGAGTATGGCTACACCTTC
>TRBV9|-|-|TRBJ1-1
CASSVAGTENTEAFF
TGTGCCAGCAGCGTAGCCGGAACAGAGAACACTGAAGCTTTCTTT
>TRBV11-2|-|medium-sized|TRBJ2-1
CASSLALAYNEQFF
TGTGCCAGCAGCTTAGCACTAGCCTACAATGAGCAGTTCTTC
>TRBV4-1|-|-|TRBJ1-1
CASSQDPENTEAFF
TGCGCCAGCAGCCAAGATCCAGAGAACACTGAAGCTTTCTTT